Listed here is a single T cell receptor (beta chain). Its antigen is undetermined. Original processing methods: ImmunoSEQ output held junction-only sequences without quality scores, so filtering differed. This table comes from immunoSEQ multiplex PCR, and its TCRdb copy is limited to in-frame clones, with some not included. V, J and clone size are taken as reported in that table, and D and trimming were inferred from the DNA itself. The sample yields roughly 2,500,000 clones, roughly 93% seen once. This sample stems from a study of shared clonotypes between healthy human individuals. Study-level findings and limits: Larger estimated richness was generally seen in naive subsets than in memory subsets. Donors were few, which limited the genetic and exposure-history diversity represented. Lower generation probabilities were found for non-shared clonotypes than for those shared by all four donors.

CDR3 length: 15 amino acids. Trimming cost V 1 base and J 6 bases, with 12 bases left between them. Germline assignment: CDR1 SGHTA and CDR2 FQGNSA. Sequenced: naive CD4+ T cells from PBMCs. Subset meaning: CD45RA+ positively selected. This TCR came from a man in his late teens or twenties in good health. Some clones in this sample may be carry-over from other donors' samples. The rearrangement links TRBV7-2 to TRBJ2-2; D possibly corresponds to TRBD1 (5 bases). Written as DNA, the CDR3 is TGTGCCAGCAGCTTAGTCAGGGTCGGGCCCGGGGAGCTGTTTTTT. Its protein is CASSLVRVGPGELFF.